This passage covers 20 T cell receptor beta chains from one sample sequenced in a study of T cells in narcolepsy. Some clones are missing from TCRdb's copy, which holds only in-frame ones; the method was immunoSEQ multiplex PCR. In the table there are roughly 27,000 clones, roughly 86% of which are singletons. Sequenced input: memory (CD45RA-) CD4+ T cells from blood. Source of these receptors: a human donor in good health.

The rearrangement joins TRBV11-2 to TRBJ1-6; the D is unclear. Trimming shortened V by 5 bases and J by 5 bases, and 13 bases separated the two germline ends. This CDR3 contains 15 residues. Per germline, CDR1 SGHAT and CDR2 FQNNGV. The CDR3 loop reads CASSLLRTDNSPLHF. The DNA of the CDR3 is TGTGCCAGCAGCCTGCTACGGACGGATAATTCACCCCTCCACTTT.

CDR3 in DNA: TGTGCCAGCAGCTTGGGGGGACAGGTCGGCACTGAAGCTTTCTTT. This translates into CASSLGGQVGTEAFF. This chain connects TRBV5-4 to TRBJ1-1; TRBD1 aligns across 8 bases. V lost 0 bases to trimming and J lost 4 bases; unmatched junction nucleotides: 5. Germline CDR1 and CDR2: SGHNT and YYREEE (reference sequence). The CDR3 runs to 15 residues.

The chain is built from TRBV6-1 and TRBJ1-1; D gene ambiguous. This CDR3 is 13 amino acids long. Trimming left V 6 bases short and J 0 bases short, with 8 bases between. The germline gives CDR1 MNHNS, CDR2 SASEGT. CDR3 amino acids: CASSQQLNTEAFF. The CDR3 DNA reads TGTGCCAGCAGCCAACAGTTGAACACTGAAGCTTTCTTT.

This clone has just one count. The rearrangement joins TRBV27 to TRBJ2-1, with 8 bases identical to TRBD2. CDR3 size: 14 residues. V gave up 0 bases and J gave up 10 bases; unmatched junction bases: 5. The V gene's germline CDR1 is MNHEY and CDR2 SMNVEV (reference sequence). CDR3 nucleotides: TGTGCCAGCAGTTTATCCCCTAGCGGGCGCGAGCAGTTCTTC. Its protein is CASSLSPSGREQFF.

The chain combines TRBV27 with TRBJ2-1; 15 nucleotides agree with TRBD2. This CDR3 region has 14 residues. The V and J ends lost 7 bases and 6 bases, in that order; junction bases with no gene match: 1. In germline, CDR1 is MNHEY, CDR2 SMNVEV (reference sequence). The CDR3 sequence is CASKGLAGGNEQFF. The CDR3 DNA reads TGTGCCAGCAAGGGACTAGCGGGAGGCAATGAGCAGTTCTTC.

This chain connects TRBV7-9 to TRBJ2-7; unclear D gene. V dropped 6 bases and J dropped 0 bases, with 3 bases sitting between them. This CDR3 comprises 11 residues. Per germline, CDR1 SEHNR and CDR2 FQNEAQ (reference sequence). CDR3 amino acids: CASSPSYEQYF. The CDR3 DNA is TGTGCCAGCAGTCCCTCCTACGAGCAGTACTTC. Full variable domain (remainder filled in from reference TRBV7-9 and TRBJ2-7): DTGVSQNPRHKITKRGQNVTFRCDPISEHNRLYWYRQTLGQGPEFLTYFQNEAQLEKSRLLSDRFSAERPKGSFSTLEIQRTEQGDSAMYLCASSPSYEQYFGPGTRLTVT.

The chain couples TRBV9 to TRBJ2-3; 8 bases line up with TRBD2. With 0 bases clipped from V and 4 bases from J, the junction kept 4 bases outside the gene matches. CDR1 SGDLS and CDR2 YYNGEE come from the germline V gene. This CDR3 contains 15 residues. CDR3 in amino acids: CASSVDGRGSDTQYF. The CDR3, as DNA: TGTGCCAGCAGCGTAGACGGGAGGGGGTCAGATACGCAGTATTTT.

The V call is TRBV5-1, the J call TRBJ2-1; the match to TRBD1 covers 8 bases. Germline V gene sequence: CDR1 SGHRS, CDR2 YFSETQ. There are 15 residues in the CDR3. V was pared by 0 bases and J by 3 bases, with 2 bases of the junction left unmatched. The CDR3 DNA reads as TGCGCCAGCAGCTTGGTAGGGACAGGCTACAATGAGCAGTTCTTC. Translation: CASSLVGTGYNEQFF.

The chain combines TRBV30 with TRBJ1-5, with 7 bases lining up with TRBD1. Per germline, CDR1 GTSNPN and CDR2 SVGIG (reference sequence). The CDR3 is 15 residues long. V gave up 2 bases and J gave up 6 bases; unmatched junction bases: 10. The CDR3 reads CAWSKGAGGSQPQHF. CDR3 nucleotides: TGTGCCTGGAGTAAAGGGGCAGGGGGAAGTCAGCCCCAGCATTTT.

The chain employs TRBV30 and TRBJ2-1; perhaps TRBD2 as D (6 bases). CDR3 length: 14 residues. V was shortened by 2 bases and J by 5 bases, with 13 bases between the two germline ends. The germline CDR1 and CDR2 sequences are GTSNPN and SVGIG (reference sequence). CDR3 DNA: TGTGCCTGGAGTAGGGCGGGAAGAGACAATGAGCAGTTCTTC. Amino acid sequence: CAWSRAGRDNEQFF.

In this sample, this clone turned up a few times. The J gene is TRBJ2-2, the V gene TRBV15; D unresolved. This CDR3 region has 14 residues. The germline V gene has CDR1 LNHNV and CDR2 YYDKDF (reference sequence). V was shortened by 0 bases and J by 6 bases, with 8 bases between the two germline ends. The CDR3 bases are TGTGCCACCAGCAGAGATTTAATTCCCGGGGAGCTGTTTTTT. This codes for CATSRDLIPGELFF.

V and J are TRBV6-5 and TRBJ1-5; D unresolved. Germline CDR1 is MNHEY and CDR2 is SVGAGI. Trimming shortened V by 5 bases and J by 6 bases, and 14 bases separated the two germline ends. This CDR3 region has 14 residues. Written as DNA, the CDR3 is TGTGCCAGCAGTCCCCGGATGCGTCTTCAGCCCCAGCATTTT. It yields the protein CASSPRMRLQPQHF.

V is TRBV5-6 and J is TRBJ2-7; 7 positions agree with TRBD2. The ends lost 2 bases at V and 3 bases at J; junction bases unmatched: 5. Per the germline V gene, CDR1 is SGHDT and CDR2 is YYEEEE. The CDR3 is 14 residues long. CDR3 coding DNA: TGTGCCAGCAGCTTCAGGACTAGGGGCTACGAGCAGTACTTC. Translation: CASSFRTRGYEQYF.

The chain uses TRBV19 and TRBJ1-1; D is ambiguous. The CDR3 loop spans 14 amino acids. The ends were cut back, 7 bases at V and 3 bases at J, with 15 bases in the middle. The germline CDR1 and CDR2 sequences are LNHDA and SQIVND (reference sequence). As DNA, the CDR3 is TGTGCCAGTATTCTAGGCGGGGTACACACTGAAGCTTTCTTT. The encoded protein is CASILGGVHTEAFF.

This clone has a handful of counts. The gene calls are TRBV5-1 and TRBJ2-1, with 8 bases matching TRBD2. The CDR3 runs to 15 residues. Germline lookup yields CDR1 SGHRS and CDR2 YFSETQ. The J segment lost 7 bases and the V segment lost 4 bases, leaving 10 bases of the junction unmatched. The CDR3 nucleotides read TGCGCCAGCAGCCAACTAGCGGACTCCTGGAATGAGCAGTTCTTC. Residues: CASSQLADSWNEQFF.

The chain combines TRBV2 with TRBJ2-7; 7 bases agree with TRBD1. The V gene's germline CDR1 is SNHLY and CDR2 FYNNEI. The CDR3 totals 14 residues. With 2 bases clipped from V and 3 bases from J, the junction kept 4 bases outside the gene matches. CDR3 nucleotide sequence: TGTGCCAGCAGTGAAAGGACAGGTTACTACGAGCAGTACTTC. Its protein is CASSERTGYYEQYF.

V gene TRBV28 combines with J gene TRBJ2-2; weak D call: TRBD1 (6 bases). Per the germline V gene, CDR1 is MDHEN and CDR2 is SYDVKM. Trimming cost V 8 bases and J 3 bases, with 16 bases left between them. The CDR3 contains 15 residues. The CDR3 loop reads CASLSYRVDTGELFF. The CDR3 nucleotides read TGTGCCAGCCTCTCCTACAGGGTGGACACCGGGGAGCTGTTTTTT. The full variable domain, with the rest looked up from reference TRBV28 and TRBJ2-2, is DVKVTQSSRYLVKRTGEKVFLECVQDMDHENMFWYRQDPGLGLRLIYFSYDVKMKEKGDIPEGYSVSREKKERFSLILESASTNQTSMYLCASLSYRVDTGELFFGEGSRLTVL.

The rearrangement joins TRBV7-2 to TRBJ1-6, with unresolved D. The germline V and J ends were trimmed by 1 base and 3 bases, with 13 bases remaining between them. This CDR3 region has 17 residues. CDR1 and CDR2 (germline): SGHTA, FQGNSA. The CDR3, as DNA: TGTGCCAGCAGCTTAGATGTAGCGGGAAACTATAATTCACCCCTCCACTTT. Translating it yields CASSLDVAGNYNSPLHF.

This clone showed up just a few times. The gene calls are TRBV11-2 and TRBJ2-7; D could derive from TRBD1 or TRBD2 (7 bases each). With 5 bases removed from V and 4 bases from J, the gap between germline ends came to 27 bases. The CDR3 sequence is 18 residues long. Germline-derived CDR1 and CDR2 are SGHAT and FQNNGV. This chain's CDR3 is CASSPLGRGRGVGYEQYF. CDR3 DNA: TGTGCCAGCAGCCCCCTGGGGAGGGGGCGCGGTGTCGGGTACGAGCAGTACTTC.

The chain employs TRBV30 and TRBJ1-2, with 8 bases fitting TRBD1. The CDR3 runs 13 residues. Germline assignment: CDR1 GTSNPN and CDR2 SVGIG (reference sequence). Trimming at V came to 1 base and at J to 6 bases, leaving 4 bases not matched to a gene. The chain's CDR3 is CAWSARTGNGYTF. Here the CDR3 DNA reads TGTGCCTGGAGTGCCAGGACAGGGAATGGCTACACCTTC.